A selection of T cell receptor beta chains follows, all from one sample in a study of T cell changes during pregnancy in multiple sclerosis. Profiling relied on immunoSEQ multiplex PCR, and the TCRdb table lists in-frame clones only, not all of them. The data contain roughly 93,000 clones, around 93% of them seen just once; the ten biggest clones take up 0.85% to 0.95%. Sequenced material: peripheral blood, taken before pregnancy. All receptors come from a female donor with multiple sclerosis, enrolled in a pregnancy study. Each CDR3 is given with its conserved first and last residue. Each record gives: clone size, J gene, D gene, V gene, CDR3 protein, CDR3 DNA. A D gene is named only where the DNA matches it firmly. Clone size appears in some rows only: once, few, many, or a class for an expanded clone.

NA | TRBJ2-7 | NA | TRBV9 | CASSPQGSNHLLGEQYF | TGTGCCAGCAGCCCTCAGGGCAGTAATCACCTTCTCGGCGAGCAGTACTTC
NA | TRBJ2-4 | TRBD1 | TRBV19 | CASSIGTGGTKNIQYF | TGTGCCAGTAGTATTGGGACAGGGGGTACCAAAAACATTCAGTACTTC
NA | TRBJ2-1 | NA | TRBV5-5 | CASSFGQGRVYNEQFF | TGTGCCAGCAGCTTTGGCCAGGGCCGCGTTTACAATGAGCAGTTCTTC
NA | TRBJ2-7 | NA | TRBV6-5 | CASSNTRGYEQYF | TGTGCCAGCAGCAATACAAGGGGGTACGAGCAGTACTTC
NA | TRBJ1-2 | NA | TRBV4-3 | CASSQDWQGKGYTF | TGCGCCAGCAGCCAAGATTGGCAGGGGAAAGGCTACACCTTC
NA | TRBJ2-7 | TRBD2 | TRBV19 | CASSMGGGTYEQYF | TGTGCCAGTAGTATGGGCGGGGGGACCTACGAGCAGTACTTC
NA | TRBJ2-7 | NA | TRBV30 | CAWGRGDEQYF | TGTGCCTGGGGGAGGGGGGACGAGCAGTACTTC
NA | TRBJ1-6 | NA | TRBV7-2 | CASSLEYPGNNSPLHF | TGTGCCAGCAGCTTAGAGTACCCAGGGAATAATTCACCCCTCCACTTT
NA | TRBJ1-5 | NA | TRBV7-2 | CASSPISYEPQHF | TGTGCCAGCAGCCCGATTAGTTACGAGCCCCAGCATTTT
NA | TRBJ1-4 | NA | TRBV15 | CATSRDEGKLFF | TGTGCCACCAGCAGAGATGAGGGAAAACTGTTTTTT
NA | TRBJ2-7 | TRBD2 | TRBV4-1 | CASSRLAGELHEQYF | TGCGCCAGCAGCCGACTAGCGGGAGAACTGCACGAGCAGTACTTC
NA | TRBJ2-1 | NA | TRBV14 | CASSQFYVPGYNEQFF | TGTGCCAGCAGCCAGTTCTACGTCCCCGGCTACAATGAGCAGTTCTTC
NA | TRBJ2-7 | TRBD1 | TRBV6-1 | CAGGSGQGYEQYF | TGTGCAGGGGGGTCGGGACAGGGTTACGAGCAGTACTTC
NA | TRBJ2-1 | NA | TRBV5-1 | CASLDSPGLSSYNEQFF | TGCGCCAGCCTGGACAGCCCTGGGCTGAGCTCCTACAATGAGCAGTTCTTC
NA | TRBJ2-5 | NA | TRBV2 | CASSGWGSGQETQYF | TGTGCCAGCAGTGGCTGGGGGAGCGGGCAAGAGACCCAGTACTTC
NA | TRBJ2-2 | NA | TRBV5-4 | CASSREQGPGELFF | TGTGCCAGCAGCCGGGAACAGGGACCCGGGGAGCTGTTTTTT
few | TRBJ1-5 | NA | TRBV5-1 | CASSREGNQPQHF | TGCGCCAGCAGTCGGGAGGGCAATCAGCCCCAGCATTTT
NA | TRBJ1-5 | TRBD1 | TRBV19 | CASSIAEGQGGGQPQHF | TGTGCCAGTAGTATAGCCGAGGGACAGGGGGGAGGACAGCCCCAGCATTTT
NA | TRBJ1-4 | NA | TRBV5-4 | CASSTPGDQKLFF | TGTGCCAGCAGCACGCCAGGGGACCAAAAACTGTTTTTT
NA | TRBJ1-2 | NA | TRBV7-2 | CASSLAYWADPYGYTF | TGTGCCAGCAGCTTAGCGTATTGGGCAGATCCCTATGGCTACACCTTC
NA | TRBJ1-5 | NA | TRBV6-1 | CASIEGVGNQPQHF | TGTGCCAGCATCGAGGGGGTCGGCAATCAGCCCCAGCATTTT
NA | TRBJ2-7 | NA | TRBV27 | CASSPGVGYEQYF | TGTGCCAGCAGTCCAGGCGTAGGTTACGAGCAGTACTTC
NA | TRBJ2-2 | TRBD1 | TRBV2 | CASRPGQGVTGELFF | TGTGCCAGCAGACCGGGACAGGGAGTTACTGGGGAGCTGTTTTTT
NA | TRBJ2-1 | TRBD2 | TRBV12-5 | CASGLGLAEDNEQFF | TGTGCTAGTGGCCTGGGACTAGCGGAAGACAATGAGCAGTTCTTC
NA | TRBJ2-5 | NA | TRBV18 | CASSPADSRQETQYF | TGTGCCAGCTCACCGGCGGACAGTAGGCAAGAGACCCAGTACTTC
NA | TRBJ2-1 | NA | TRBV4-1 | CASSRRGTLHRDEQFF | TGCGCCAGCAGCCGCCGCGGGACTCTGCATCGGGATGAGCAGTTCTTC
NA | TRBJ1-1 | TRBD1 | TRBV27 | CASSPRTGTQAFF | TGTGCCAGCAGTCCCCGGACAGGGACTCAAGCTTTCTTT
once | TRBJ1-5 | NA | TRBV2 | CASSEVGGAQGPQHF | TGTGCCAGCAGTGAAGTTGGAGGGGCCCAAGGGCCCCAGCATTTT
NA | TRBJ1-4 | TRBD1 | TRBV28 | CASSLAGGTTNEKLFF | TGTGCCAGCAGTTTAGCAGGGGGAACAACTAATGAAAAACTGTTTTTT
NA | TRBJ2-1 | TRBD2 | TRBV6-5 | CASRGLAGGNNEQFF | TGTGCCAGCAGAGGACTAGCGGGGGGTAATAATGAGCAGTTCTTC
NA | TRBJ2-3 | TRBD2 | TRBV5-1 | CASSYFGTSGKVTDTQYF | TGCGCCAGCAGCTATTTTGGGACTAGCGGAAAGGTCACAGATACGCAGTATTTT
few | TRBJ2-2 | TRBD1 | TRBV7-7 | CASSQGVGELFF | TGTGCCAGCAGCCAGGGGGTCGGGGAGCTGTTTTTT
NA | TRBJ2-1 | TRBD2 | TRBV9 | CASSAGTSGNNEQFF | TGTGCCAGCAGCGCCGGGACTAGCGGAAACAATGAGCAGTTCTTC